This section outlines one TCR beta chain sequence together with its context. Antigen: not known. CDR1 is MNHEY, CDR2 SVGAGI, per germline. The CDR3 totals 13 residues. The germline V and J ends were trimmed by 11 bases and 2 bases, with 10 bases remaining between them. Clones were sequenced by immunoSEQ multiplex PCR, and TCRdb holds only the in-frame ones, with some missing. Among over 100,000 clones, roughly 93% were seen once, and the ten largest hold about 0.62%. The sample originates from a study of siplizumab effects on memory and regulatory T cells. Study-level results: Naive T cell populations appeared to exhibit greater diversity than memory cells and appeared to be major alloresponse contributors. Sequences below about 10^-5 frequency were poorly captured. As a result, only a minor fraction of alloreactive clones mapped to unstimulated subsets. Significant reduction of alloreactive sequences traceable to unstimulated CD4+ memory cells was observed with siplizumab.

The sequence was obtained from a human donor in good health. The chain uses TRBV6-5 and TRBJ2-6; weak D call: TRBD1 (5 bases). Source material: Tregs sorted from blood. The CDR3 region has the DNA TGTGCCGCCCAGGGTGCTGGGGCCAACGTCCTGACTTTC. Protein product: CAAQGAGANVLTF.